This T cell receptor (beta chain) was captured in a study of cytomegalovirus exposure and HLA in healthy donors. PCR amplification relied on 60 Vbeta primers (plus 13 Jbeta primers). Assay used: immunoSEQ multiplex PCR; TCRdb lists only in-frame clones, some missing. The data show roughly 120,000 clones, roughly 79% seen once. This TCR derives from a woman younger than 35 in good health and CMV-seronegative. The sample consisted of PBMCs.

The CDR3 sequence is CASSLHPTGNSPLHF. CDR3 in DNA: TGTGCCAGCAGCTTACACCCGACAGGGAATTCACCCCTCCACTTT. The chain joins TRBV7-6 to TRBJ1-6; TRBD1 matches 7 bases. V shed 2 bases, J shed 7 bases, and the junction held 5 bases outside the gene matches. The CDR3 has 15 residues. Germline V CDR1 and CDR2: SGHVS, FNYEAQ.